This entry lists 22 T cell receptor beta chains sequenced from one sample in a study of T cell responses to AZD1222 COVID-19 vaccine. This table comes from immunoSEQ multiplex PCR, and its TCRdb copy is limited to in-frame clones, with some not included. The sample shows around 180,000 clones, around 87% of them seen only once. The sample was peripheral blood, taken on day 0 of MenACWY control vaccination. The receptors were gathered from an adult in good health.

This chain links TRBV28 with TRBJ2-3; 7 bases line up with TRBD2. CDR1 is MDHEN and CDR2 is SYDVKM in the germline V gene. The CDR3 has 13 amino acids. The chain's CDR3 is CCTTAGDTDTQYF. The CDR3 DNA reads TGTTGTACGACGGCGGGGGACACAGATACGCAGTATTTT.

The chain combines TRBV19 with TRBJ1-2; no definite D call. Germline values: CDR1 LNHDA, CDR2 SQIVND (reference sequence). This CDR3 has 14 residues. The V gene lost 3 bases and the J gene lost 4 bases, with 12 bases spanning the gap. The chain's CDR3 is CASSMMGSGYGYTF. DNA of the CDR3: TGTGCCAGTAGTATGATGGGGTCGGGCTATGGCTACACCTTC.

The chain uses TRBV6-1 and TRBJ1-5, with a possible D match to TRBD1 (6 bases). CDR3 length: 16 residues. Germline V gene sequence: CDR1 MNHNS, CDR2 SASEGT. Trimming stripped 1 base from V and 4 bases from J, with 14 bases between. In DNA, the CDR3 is TGTGCCAGCAGTGAAGGGGGAGGGGGACAAAATCAGCCCCAGCATTTT. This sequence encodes CASSEGGGGQNQPQHF.

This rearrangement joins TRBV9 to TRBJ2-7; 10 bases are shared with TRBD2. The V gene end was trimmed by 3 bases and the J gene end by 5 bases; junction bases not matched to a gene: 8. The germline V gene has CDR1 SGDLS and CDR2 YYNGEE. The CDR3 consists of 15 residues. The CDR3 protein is CASSEGASGRDEQYF. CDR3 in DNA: TGTGCCAGCAGCGAGGGCGCTAGCGGGAGAGACGAGCAGTACTTC.

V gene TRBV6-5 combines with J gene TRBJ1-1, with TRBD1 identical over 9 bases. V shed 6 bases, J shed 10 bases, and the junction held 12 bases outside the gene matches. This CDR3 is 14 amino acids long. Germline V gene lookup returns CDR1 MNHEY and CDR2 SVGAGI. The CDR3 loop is CASRRVRTGETAFF. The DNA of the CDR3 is TGTGCCAGCAGGAGGGTGAGGACAGGGGAAACAGCTTTCTTT.

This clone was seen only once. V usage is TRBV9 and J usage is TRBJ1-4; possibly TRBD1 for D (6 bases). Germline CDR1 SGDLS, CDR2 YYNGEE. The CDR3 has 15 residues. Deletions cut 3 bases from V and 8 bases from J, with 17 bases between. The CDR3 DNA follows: TGTGCCAGCAGCGAGGCGGACAGTGCCCTCGAAAAACTGTTTTTT. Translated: CASSEADSALEKLFF.

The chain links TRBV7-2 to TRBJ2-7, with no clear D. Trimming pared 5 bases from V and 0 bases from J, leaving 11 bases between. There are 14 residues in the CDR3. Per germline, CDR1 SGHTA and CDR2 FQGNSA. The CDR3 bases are TGTGCCAGCAGCCCAGGTGAGAGCTCCTACGAGCAGTACTTC. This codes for CASSPGESSYEQYF.

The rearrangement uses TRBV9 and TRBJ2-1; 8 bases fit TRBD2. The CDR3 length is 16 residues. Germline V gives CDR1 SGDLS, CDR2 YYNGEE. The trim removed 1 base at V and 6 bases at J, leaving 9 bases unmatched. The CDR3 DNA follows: TGTGCCAGCAGCGTATCGGGGACTAGTTTGGTCAATGAGCAGTTCTTC. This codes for CASSVSGTSLVNEQFF.

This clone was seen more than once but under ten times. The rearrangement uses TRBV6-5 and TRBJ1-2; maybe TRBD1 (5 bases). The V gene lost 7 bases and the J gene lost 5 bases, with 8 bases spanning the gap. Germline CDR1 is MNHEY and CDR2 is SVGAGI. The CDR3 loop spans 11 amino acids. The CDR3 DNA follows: TGTGCCAGCACCGACAGATATGGCTACACCTTC. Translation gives CASTDRYGYTF.

The CDR3 DNA follows: TGTGCCAGCAGTTTAATGCTTTTGGGAAGGGGTCGCAATCAGCCCCAGCATTTT. Amino acids: CASSLMLLGRGRNQPQHF. The chain links TRBV28 to TRBJ1-5, with D tentatively TRBD1 (5 bases). Germline assignment: CDR1 MDHEN and CDR2 SYDVKM. The CDR3 covers 18 residues. Trimming took off 2 bases at V and 2 bases at J, with 19 bases between the two ends.

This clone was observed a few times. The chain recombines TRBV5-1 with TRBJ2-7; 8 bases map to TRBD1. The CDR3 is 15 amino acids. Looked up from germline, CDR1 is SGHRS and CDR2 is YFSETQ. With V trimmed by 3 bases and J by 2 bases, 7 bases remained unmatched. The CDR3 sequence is CASSSSGTGAYEQYF. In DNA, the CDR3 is TGCGCCAGCAGCTCTTCAGGGACAGGAGCCTACGAGCAGTACTTC.

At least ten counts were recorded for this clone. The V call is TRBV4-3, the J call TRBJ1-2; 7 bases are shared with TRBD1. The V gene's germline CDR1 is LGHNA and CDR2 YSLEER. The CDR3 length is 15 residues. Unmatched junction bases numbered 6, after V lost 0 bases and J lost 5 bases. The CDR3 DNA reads TGCGCCAGCAGCCAAGATTCCGGGACAGTGTATGGCTACACCTTC. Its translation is CASSQDSGTVYGYTF.

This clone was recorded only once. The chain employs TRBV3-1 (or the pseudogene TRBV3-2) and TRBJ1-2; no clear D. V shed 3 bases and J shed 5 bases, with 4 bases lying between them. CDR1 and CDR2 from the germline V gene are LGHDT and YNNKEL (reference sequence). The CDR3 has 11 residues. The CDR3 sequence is CASSQGYGYTF. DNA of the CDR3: TGTGCCAGCAGCCAGGGGTATGGCTACACCTTC.

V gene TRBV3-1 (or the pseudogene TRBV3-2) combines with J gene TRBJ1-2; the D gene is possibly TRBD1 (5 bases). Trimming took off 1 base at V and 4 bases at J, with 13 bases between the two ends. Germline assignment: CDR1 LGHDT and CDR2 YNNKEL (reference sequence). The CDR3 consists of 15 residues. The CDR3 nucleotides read TGTGCCAGCAGCCAAGCGGTCCAGGGCCCCTATGGCTACACCTTC. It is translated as CASSQAVQGPYGYTF.

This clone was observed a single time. CDR3 coding DNA: TGTGCCAGCATAGGGACAGCCAACATTCAGTACTTC. As protein: CASIGTANIQYF. The chain joins TRBV28 to TRBJ2-4, with 7 bases lining up with TRBD1. From germline, CDR1 is MDHEN and CDR2 SYDVKM. CDR3 length equals 12 residues. Losses at the gene ends were 7 bases for V and 7 bases for J; bases not matched to a gene: 4.

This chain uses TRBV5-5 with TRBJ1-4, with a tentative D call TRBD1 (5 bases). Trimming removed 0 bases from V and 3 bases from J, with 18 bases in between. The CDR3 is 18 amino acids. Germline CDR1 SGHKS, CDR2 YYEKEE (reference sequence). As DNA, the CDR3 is TGTGCCAGCAGCTTGGCGGCAGGGAATATGAGGGCTAATGAAAAACTGTTTTTT. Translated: CASSLAAGNMRANEKLFF.

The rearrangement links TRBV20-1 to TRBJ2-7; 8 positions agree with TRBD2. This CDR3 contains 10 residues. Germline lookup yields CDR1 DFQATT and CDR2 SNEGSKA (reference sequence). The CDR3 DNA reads TGCAGGCCGGGAGGGGACGAGCAGTACTTC. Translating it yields CRPGGDEQYF.

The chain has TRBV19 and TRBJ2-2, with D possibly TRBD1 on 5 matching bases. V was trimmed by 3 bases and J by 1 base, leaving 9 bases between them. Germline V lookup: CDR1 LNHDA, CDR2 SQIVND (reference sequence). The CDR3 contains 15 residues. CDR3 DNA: TGTGCCAGTAGTATGGGTCAGGGGAACACCGGGGAGCTGTTTTTT. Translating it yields CASSMGQGNTGELFF.

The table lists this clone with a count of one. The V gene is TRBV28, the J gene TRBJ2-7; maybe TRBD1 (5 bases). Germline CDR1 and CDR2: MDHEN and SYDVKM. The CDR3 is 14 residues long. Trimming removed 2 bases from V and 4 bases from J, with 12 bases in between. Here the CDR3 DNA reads TGTGCCAGCAGTTTACTTGGACAACTATACGAGCAGTACTTC. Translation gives CASSLLGQLYEQYF.

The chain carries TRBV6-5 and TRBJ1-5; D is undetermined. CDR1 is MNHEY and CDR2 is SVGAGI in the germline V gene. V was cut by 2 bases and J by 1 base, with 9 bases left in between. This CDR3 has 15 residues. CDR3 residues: CASSYTRNSNQPQHF. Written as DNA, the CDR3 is TGTGCCAGCAGTTACACCCGAAACAGCAATCAGCCCCAGCATTTT.

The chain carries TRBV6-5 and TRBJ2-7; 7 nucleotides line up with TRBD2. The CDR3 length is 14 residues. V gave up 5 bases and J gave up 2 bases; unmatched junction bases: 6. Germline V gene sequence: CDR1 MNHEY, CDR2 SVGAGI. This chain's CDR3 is CASSRAGETYEQYF. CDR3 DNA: TGTGCCAGCAGTCGGGCGGGGGAGACCTACGAGCAGTACTTC.

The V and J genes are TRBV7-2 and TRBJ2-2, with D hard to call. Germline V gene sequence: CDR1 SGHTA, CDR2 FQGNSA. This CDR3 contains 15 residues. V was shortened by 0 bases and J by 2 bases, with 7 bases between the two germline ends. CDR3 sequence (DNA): TGTGCCAGCAGCTTAGCCGGTAAAAACACCGGGGAGCTGTTTTTT. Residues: CASSLAGKNTGELFF.